This TCR beta chain appears in the sequencing data of a study of early T cells in non-severe SARS-CoV-2 infection. Looking at the study overall: Investigators sequenced bulk RNA drawn from unsorted whole blood, and chains remained unpaired. General study findings and limits: Database matching using VDJdb favored anti-spike CD8 responses, with private and CD4 specificities left missing.

V lost 5 bases to trimming and J lost 5 bases, with 15 bases between them. CDR1 MNHEY and CDR2 SVGAGI come from the germline V gene. This CDR3 has 15 amino acids. Researchers attached unique molecular identifiers to individual cDNA molecules. TCRdb re-called the 5' RACE reads with MiXCR, one entry per CDR3 protein. The table lists 50,000 or so distinct CDR3 sequences, approximately 10% of them singletons. Points on this clonotype: The antigen is unknown.

The gene calls are TRBV6-5 and TRBJ1-4; unclear D gene. Sequencing was done on a sample of whole blood. The TCR sequence derives from an adult who was a healthcare worker with PCR-confirmed SARS-CoV-2 infection or an uninfected control (not recorded which). This CDR3 reads CASSPRTTPNEKLFF. CDR3 DNA: TGTGCCAGCAGTCCACGGACGACACCGAATGAAAAACTGTTTTTT.